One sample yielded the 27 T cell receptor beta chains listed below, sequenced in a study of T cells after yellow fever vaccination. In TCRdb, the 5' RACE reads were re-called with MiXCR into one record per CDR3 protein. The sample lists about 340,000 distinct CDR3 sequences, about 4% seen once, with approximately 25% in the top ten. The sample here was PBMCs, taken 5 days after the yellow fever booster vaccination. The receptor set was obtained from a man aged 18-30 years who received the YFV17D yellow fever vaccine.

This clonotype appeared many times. Written as DNA, the CDR3 is TGTGCCACGGACCCTTTAGGGGGGTTGATCTCCGGGGAGCTGTTTTTT. This encodes CATDPLGGLISGELFF. This chain joins TRBV10-3 and TRBJ2-2; D is tentatively TRBD1 or TRBD2 (6 bases each). CDR3 size: 16 residues. Between the trimmed V and J ends, which lost 10 bases and 6 bases, there was a span of 24 bases. Germline V gives CDR1 ENHRY, CDR2 SYGVKD.

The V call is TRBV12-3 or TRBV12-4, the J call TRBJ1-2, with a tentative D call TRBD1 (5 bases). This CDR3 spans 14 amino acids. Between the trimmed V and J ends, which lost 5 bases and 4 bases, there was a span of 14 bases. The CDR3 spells CASSRGRTFYGYTF. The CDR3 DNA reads TGTGCCAGCAGTAGGGGCCGTACGTTCTATGGCTACACCTTC.

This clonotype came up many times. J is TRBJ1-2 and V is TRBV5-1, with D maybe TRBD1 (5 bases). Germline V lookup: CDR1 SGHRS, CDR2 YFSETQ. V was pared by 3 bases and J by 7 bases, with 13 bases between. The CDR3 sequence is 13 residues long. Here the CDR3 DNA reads TGCGCCAGCAGCTCGGGACTGTCGTTTGGCTACACCTTC. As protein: CASSSGLSFGYTF.

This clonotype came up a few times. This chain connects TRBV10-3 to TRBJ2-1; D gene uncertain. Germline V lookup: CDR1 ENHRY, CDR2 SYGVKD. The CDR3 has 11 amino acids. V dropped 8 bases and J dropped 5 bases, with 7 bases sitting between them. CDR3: CAIGPNNEQFF. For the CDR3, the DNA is TGTGCCATCGGACCCAACAATGAGCAGTTCTTC.

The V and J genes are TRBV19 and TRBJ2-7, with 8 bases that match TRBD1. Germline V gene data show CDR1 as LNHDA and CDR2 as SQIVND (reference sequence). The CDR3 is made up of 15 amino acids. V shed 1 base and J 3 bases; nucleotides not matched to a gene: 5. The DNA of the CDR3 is TGTGCCAGTAGTATAGGAGGCAGGGGGCTCTACGAGCAGTACTTC. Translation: CASSIGGRGLYEQYF.

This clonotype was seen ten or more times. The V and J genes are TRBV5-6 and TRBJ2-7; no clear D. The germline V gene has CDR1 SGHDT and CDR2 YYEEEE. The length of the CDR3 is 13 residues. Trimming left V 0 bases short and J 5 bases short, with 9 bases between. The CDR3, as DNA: TGTGCCAGCAGCTTGGCGGCGAGCGACGAGCAGTACGTC. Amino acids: CASSLAASDEQYV.

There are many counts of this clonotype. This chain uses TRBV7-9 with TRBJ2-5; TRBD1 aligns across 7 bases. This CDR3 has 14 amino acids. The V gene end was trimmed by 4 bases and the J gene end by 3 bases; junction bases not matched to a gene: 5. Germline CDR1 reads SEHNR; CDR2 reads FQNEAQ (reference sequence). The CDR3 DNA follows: TGTGCCAGCAGCTGGTCCGGGACAGAAGAGACCCAGTACTTC. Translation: CASSWSGTEETQYF.

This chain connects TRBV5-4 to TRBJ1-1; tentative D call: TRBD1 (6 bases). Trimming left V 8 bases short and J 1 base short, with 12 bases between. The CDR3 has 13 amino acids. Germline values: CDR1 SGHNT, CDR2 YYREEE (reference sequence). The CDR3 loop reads CASSGHENTEAFF. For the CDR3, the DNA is TGTGCCAGTTCGGGACACGAGAACACTGAAGCTTTCTTT. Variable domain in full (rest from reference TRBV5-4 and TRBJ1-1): ETGVTQSPTHLIKTRGQQVTLRCSSQSGHNTVSWYQQALGQGPQFIFQYYREEENGRGNFPPRFSGLQFPNYSSELNVNALELDDSALYLCASSGHENTEAFFGQGTRLTVV.

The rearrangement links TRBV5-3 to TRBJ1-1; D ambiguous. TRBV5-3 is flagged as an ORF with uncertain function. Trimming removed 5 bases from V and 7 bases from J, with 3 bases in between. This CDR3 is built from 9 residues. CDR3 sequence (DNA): TGTGCCAGAAGTTTTGAAGCTTTCTTT. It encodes CARSFEAFF.

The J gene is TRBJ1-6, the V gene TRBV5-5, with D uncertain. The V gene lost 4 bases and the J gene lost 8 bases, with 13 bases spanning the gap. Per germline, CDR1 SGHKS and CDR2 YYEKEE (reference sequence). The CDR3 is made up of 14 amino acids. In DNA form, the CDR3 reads TGTGCCAGCAGCCCAATCGCCTTAGATTCACCCCTCCACTTT. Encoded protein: CASSPIALDSPLHF.

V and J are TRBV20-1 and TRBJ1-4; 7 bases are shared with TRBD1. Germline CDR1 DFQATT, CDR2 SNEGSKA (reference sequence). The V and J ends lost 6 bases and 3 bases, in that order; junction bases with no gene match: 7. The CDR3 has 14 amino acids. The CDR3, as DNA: TGCAGTGCCGCCCGGGACAGCTCTAATGAAAAACTGTTTTTT. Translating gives CSAARDSSNEKLFF.

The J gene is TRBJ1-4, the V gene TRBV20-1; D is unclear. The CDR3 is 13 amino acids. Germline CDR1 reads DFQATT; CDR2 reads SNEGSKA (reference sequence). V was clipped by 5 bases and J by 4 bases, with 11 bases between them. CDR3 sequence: CSAYISGNEKLFF. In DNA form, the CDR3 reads TGCAGTGCTTACATAAGCGGTAATGAAAAACTGTTTTTT.

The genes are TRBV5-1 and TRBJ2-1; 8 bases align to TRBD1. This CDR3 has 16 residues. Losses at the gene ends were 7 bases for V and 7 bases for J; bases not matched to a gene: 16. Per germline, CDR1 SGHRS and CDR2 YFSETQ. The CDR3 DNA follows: TGCGCCAGCCGAAAACCCGCGCAGGGGGCGCGGAATGAGCAGTTCTTC. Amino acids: CASRKPAQGARNEQFF.

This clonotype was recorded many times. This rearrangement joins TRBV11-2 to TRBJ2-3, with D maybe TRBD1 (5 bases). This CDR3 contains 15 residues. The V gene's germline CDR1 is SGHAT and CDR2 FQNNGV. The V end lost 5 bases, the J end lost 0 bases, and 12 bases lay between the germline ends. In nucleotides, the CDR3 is TGTGCCAGCAGCATAAACAGGATTAGCACAGATACGCAGTATTTT. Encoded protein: CASSINRISTDTQYF. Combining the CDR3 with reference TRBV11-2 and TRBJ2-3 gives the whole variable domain EAGVAQSPRYKIIEKRQSVAFWCNPISGHATLYWYQQILGQGPKLLIQFQNNGVVDDSQLPKDRFSAERLKGVDSTLKIQPAKLEDSAVYLCASSINRISTDTQYFGPGTRLTVL.

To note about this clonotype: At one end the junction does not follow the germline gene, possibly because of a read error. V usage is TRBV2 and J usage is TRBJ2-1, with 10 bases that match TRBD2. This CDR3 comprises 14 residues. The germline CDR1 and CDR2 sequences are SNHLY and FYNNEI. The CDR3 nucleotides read TGTTCCAGCACAACTAGCGGGGTGACCAATGAGCAGTTCTTC. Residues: CSSTTSGVTNEQFF.

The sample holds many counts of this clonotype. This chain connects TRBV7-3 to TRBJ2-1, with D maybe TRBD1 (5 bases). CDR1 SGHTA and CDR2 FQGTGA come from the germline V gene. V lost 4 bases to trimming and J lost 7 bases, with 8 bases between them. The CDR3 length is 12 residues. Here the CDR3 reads CASSSGLNEQFF. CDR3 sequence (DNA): TGTGCCAGCAGCTCAGGGTTAAATGAGCAGTTCTTC.

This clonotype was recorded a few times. The CDR3 DNA reads TGTGCCAGCAGCTCCTTGACTGGCTCCTACGAGCAGTACTTC. This encodes CASSSLTGSYEQYF. The chain has TRBV7-8 and TRBJ2-7; D call uncertain. Trimming cost V 4 bases and J 0 bases, with 10 bases left between them. Germline-derived CDR1 and CDR2 are SGHVS and FQNEAQ. The CDR3 has 14 residues. Looking up the rest from reference TRBV7-8 and TRBJ2-7 gives the full variable domain: GAGVSQSPRYKVAKRGQDVALRCDPISGHVSLFWYQQALGQGPEFLTYFQNEAQLDKSGLPSDRFFAERPEGSVSTLKIQRTQQEDSAVYLCASSSLTGSYEQYFGPGTRLTVT.

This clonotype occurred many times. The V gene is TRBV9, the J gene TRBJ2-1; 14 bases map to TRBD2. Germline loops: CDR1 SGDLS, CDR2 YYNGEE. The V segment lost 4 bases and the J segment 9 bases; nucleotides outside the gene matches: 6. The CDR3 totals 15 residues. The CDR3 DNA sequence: TGTGCCAGCAGCCTCGGACTAGCGGGGGGCGCTGAGCAGTTCTTC. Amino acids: CASSLGLAGGAEQFF.

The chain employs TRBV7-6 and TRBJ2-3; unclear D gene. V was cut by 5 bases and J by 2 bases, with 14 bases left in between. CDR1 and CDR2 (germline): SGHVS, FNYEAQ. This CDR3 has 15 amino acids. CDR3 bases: TGTGCCAGCAGCCCCGGTACAGAAACCACAGATACGCAGTATTTT. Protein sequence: CASSPGTETTDTQYF.

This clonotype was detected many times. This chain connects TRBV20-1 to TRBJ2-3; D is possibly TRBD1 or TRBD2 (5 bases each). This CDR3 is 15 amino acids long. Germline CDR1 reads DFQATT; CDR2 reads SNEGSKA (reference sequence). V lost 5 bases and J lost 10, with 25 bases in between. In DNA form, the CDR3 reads TGCAGTGCTCCCGGTTCGGGGCGGACGTTAACGCCGCAGTATTTT. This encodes CSAPGSGRTLTPQYF.

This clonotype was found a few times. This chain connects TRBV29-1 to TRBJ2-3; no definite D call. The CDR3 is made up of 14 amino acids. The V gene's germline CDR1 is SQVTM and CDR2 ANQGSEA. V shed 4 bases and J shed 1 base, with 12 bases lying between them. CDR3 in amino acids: CSVAGQAGTDTQYF. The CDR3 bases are TGCAGCGTTGCAGGTCAGGCAGGCACAGATACGCAGTATTTT.

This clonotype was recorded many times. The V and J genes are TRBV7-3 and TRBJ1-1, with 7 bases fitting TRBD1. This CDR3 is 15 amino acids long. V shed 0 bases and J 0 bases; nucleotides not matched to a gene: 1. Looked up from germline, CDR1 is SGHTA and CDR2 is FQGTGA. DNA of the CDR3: TGTGCCAGCAGCTTAACCGGGACAGTGAACACTGAAGCTTTCTTT. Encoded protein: CASSLTGTVNTEAFF.

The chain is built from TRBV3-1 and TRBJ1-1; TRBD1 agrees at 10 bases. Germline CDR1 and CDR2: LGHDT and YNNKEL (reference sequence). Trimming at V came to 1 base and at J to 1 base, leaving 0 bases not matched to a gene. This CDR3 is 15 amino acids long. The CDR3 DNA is TGTGCCAGCAGCCAAGGGGACAGGGGGAACACTGAAGCTTTCTTT. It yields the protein CASSQGDRGNTEAFF.

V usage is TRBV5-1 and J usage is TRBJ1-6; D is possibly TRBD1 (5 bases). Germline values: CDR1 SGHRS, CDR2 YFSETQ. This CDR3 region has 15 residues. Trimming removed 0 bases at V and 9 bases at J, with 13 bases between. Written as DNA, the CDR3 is TGCGCCAGCAGCTTGGAGCCAGGGATGGTTTCACCCCTCCACTTT. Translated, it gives CASSLEPGMVSPLHF.

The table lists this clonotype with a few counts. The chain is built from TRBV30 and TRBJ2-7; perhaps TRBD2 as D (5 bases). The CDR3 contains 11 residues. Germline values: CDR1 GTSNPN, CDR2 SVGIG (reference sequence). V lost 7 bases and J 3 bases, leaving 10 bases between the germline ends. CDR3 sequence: CAFRTGYEQYF. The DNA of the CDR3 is TGTGCCTTTCGGACTGGCTACGAGCAGTACTTC.

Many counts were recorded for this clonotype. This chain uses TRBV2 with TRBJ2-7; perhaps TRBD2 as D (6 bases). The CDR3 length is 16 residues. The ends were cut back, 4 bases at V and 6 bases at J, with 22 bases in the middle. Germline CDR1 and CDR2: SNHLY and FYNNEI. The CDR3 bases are TGTGCCAGCAGTGGAGAGGCCCGGGGGTGGGCGAGCGAGCAGTACTTC. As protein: CASSGEARGWASEQYF.

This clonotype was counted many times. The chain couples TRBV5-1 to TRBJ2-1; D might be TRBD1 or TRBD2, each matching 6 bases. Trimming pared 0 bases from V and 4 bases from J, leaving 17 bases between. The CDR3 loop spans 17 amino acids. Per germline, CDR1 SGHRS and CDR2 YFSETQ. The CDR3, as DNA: TGCGCCAGCAGCTTGGCCAAAGGAGGGGGAGATTACAATGAGCAGTTCTTC. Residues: CASSLAKGGGDYNEQFF.